The T cell receptor (beta chain) under discussion was sequenced for a study of T cells after yellow fever vaccination. Study-wide findings and caveats: Bulk-population clonotypes that are abundant could appear as contaminants in FACS-sorted repertoires.

TCRdb passed the 5' RACE reads through MiXCR, listing each CDR3 protein once. The sample contains under 300,000 distinct CDR3 sequences, 10% to 15% of which appear only once. From germline, CDR1 is SGHRS and CDR2 YFSETQ. The V gene end was trimmed by 4 bases and the J gene end by 5 bases; junction bases not matched to a gene: 6. There are 17 residues in the CDR3. This clonotype has a handful of counts. The antigen is not known. This TCR was sampled from a man aged 25-40 years who received the YFV17D yellow fever vaccine. The chain carries TRBV5-1 and TRBJ2-1; TRBD2 agrees at 16 bases. Sequenced material: CD4+ T cells sorted from PBMCs, taken 45 days after the yellow fever booster vaccination. The CDR3 loop is CASSPGLAGGRDNEQFF. In nucleotides, the CDR3 is TGCGCCAGCAGCCCGGGACTAGCGGGAGGGCGTGACAATGAGCAGTTCTTC. Full variable domain (missing parts from reference TRBV5-1 and TRBJ2-1): KAGVTQTPRYLIKTRGQQVTLSCSPISGHRSVSWYQQTPGQGLQFLFEYFSETQRNKGNFPGRFSGRQFSNSRSEMNVSTLELGDSALYLCASSPGLAGGRDNEQFFGPGTRLTVL.